The subject of this entry is one TCR beta chain. Its antigen is undetermined. Other nucleotide sequences from this sample produce the same CDR3. This CDR3 has 15 amino acids. After removal of 4 bases from V and 2 bases from J, the junction contained 2 bases not matched to a gene. In germline, CDR1 is SGHNT, CDR2 YYREEE (reference sequence). These data are taken from a study of OX40 agonist ivuxolimab in advanced cancers. Study overall: Age averaged around 59 years (range 23 to 79), and approximately 80% were male.

The protocol was immunoSEQ multiplex PCR, while the TCRdb copy is restricted to in-frame clones and leaves out a portion. The sample has around 36,000 clones; around four fifths are singletons. Study results and limitations: Antigen targets of the expanded peripheral T cells went undetermined.

The specimen was CD4+ or CD8+ T cells sorted from blood, collected in a trial of the OX40 agonist ivuxolimab. This receptor was taken from an adult with an advanced solid tumor such as melanoma, head and neck, liver or kidney cancer. The chain carries TRBV5-4 and TRBJ2-6; 8 bases agree with TRBD1. The CDR3 nucleotides read TGTGCCAGCAGCCTGACAGGGGCTGGGGCCAACGTCCTGACTTTC. This translates into CASSLTGAGANVLTF. Complete variable domain (other parts from reference TRBV5-4 and TRBJ2-6): ETGVTQSPTHLIKTRGQQVTLRCSSQSGHNTVSWYQQALGQGPQFIFQYYREEENGRGNFPPRFSGLQFPNYSSELNVNALELDDSALYLCASSLTGAGANVLTFGAGSRLTVL.